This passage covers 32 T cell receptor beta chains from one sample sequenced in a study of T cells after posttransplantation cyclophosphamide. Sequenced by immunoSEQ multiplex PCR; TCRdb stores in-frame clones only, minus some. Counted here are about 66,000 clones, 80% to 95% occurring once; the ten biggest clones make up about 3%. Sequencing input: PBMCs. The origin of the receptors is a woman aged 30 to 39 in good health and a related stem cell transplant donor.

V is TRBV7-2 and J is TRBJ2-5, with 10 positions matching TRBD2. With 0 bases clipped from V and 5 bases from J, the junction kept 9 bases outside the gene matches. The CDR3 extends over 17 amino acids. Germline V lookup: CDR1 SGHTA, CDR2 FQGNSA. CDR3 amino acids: CASSLAGIAGGGETQYF. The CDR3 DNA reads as TGTGCCAGCAGCTTAGCGGGGATAGCGGGGGGAGGGGAGACCCAGTACTTC.

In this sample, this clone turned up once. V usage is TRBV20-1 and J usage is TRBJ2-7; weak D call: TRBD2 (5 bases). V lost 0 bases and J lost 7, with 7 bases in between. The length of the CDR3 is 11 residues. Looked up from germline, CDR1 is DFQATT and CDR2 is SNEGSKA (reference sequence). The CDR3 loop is CSAREGGEQYF. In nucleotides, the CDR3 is TGCAGTGCTAGAGAAGGCGGGGAGCAGTACTTC.

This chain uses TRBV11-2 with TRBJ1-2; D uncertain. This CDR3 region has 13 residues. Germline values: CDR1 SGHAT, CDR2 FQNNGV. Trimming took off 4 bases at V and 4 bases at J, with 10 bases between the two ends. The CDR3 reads CASSWTTSYGYTF. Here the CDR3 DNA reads TGTGCCAGCAGCTGGACCACGTCCTATGGCTACACCTTC.

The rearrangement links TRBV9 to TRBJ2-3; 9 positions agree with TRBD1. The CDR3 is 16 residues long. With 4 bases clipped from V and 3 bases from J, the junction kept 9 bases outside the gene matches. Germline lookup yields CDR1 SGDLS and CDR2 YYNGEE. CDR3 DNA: TGTGCCAGCAGCCCCCCGACAGGACAGGGGACAGATACGCAGTATTTT. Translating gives CASSPPTGQGTDTQYF.

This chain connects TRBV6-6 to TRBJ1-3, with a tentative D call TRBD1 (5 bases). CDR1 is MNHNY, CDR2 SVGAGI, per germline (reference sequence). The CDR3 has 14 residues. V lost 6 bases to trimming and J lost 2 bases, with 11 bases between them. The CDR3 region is CASSHGTAGNTIYF. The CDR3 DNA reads TGTGCCAGCAGCCACGGGACGGCTGGAAACACCATATATTTT.

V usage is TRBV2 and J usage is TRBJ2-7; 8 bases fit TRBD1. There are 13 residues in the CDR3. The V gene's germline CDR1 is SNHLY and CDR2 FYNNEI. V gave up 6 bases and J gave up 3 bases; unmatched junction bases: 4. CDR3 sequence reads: CASSGQGLYEQYF. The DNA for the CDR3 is TGTGCCAGCAGCGGACAGGGACTCTACGAGCAGTACTTC. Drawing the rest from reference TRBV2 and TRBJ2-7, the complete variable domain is EPEVTQTPSHQVTQMGQEVILRCVPISNHLYFYWYRQILGQKVEFLVSFYNNEISEKSEIFDDQFSVERPDGSNFTLKIRSTKLEDSAMYFCASSGQGLYEQYFGPGTRLTVT.

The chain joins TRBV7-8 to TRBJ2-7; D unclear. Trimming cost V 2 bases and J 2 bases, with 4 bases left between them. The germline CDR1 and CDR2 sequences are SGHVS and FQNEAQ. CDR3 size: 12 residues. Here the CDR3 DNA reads TGTGCCAGCAGCTTATACACCTACGAGCAGTACTTC. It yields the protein CASSLYTYEQYF.

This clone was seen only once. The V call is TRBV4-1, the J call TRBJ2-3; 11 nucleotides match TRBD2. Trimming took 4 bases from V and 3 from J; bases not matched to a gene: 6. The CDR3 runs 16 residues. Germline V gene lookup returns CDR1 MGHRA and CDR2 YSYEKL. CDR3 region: CASSLLAGGLTDTQYF. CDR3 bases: TGCGCCAGCAGCCTGTTAGCGGGGGGGCTGACAGATACGCAGTATTTT.

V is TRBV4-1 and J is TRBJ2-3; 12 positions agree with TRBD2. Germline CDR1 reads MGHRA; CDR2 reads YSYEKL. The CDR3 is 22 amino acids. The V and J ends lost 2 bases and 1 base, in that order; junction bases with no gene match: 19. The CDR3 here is CASSQFTPGLAGLNVGTDTQYF. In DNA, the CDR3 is TGCGCCAGCAGCCAATTTACCCCGGGACTAGCGGGCTTAAACGTCGGCACAGATACGCAGTATTTT.

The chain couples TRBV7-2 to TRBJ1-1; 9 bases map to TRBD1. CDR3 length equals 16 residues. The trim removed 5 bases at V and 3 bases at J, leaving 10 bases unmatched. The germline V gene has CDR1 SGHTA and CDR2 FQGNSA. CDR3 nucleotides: TGTGCCAGCAGCGAGCCGGGACAGGGATTTGACACTGAAGCTTTCTTT. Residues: CASSEPGQGFDTEAFF.

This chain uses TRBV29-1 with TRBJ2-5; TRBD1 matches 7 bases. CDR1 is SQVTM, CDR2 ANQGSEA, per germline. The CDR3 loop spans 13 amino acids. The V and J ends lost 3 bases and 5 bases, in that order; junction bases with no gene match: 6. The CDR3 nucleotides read TGCAGCGTTGAGTTGCAGGGGGTGGAGACCCAGTACTTC. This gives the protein CSVELQGVETQYF.

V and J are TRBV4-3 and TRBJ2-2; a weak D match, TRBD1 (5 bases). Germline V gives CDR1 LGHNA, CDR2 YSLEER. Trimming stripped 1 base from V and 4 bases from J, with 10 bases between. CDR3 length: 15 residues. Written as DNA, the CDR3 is TGCGCCAGCAGCCAAGCGCAGGGTCCCACCGGGGAGCTGTTTTTT. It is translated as CASSQAQGPTGELFF.

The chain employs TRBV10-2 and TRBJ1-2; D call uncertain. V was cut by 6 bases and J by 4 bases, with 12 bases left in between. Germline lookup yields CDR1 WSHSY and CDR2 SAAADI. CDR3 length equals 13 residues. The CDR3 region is CASSPPPVYGYTF. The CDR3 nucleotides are TGCGCCAGCAGCCCCCCTCCGGTCTATGGCTACACCTTC.

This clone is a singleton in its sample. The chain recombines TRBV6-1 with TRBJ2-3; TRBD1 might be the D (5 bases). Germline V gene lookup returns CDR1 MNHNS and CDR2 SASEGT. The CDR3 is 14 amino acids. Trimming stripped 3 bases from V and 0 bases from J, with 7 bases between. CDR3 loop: CASSEQGSTDTQYF. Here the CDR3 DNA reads TGTGCCAGCAGTGAGCAGGGAAGCACAGATACGCAGTATTTT.

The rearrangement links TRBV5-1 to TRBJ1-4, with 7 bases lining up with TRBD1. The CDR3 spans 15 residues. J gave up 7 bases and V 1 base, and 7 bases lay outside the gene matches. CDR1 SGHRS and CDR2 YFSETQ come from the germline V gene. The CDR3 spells CASSLLGQPIEKLFF. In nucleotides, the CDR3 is TGCGCCAGCAGCTTGTTGGGACAGCCTATTGAAAAACTGTTTTTT.

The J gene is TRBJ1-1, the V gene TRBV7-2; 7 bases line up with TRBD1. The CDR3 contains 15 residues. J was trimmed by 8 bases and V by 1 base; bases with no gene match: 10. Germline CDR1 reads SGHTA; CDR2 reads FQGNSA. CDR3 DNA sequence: TGTGCCAGCAGCTTAGTGGTAGGGGGCTATCAAGAAGCTTTCTTT. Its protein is CASSLVVGGYQEAFF. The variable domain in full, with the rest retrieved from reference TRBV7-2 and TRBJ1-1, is GAGVSQSPSNKVTEKGKDVELRCDPISGHTALYWYRQSLGQGLEFLIYFQGNSAPDKSGLPSDRFSAERTGGSVSTLTIQRTQQEDSAVYLCASSLVVGGYQEAFFGQGTRLTVV.

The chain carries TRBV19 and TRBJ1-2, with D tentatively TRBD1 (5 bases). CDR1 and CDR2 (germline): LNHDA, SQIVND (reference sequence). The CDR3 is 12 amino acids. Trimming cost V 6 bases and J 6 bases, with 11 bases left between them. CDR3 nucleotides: TGTGCCAGTAGCCAGGGCTGGGATGGCTACACCTTC. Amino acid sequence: CASSQGWDGYTF.

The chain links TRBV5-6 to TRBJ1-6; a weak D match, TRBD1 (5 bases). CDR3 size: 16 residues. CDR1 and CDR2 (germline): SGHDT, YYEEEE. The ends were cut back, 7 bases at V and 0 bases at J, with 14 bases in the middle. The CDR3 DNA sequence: TGTGCCAGCGTATTCCAGACAGCCTCCTATAATTCACCCCTCCACTTT. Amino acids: CASVFQTASYNSPLHF. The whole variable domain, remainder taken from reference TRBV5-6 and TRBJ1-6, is DAGVTQSPTHLIKTRGQQVTLRCSPKSGHDTVSWYQQALGQGPQFIFQYYEEEERQRGNFPDRFSGHQFPNYSSELNVNALLLGDSALYLCASVFQTASYNSPLHFGNGTRLTVT.

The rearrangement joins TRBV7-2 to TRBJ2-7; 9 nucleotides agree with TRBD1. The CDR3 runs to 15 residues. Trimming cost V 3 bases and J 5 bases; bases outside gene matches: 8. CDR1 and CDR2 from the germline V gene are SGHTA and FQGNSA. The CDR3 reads CASSLEGQGFHEQYF. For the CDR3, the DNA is TGTGCCAGCAGCTTGGAGGGACAGGGATTCCACGAGCAGTACTTC.

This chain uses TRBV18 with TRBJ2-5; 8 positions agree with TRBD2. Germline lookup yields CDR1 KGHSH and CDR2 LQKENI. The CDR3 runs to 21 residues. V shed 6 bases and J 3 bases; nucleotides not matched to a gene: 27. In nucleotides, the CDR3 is TGTGCCAGCTCCCAGTGGGCCGGCCGGGAAGAGATAGCGGGGTTCGAAGAGACCCAGTACTTC. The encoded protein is CASSQWAGREEIAGFEETQYF. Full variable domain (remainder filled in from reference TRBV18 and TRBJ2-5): NAGVMQNPRHLVRRRGQEARLRCSPMKGHSHVYWYRQLPEEGLKFMVYLQKENIIDESGMPKERFSAEFPKEGPSILRIQQVVRGDSAAYFCASSQWAGREEIAGFEETQYFGPGTRLLVL.

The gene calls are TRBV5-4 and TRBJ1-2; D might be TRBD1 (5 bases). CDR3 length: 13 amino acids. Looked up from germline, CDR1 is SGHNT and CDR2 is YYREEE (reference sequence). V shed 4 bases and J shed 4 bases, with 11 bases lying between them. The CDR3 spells CASSAGPTYGYTF. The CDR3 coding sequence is TGTGCCAGCAGCGCGGGACCGACCTATGGCTACACCTTC.

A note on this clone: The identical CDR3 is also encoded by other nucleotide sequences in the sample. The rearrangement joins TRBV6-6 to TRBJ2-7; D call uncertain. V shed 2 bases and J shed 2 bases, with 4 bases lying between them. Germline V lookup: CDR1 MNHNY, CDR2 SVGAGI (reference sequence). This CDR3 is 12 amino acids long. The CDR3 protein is CASSYRPYEQYF. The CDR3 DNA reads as TGTGCCAGCAGTTACAGGCCCTACGAGCAGTACTTC.

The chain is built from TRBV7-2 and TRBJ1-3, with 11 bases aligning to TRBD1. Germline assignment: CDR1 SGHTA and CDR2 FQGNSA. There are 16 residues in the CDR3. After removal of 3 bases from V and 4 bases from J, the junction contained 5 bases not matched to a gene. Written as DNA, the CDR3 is TGTGCCAGCAGCTTGATCGGACAGGGGGCAGGAAACACCATATATTTT. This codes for CASSLIGQGAGNTIYF.

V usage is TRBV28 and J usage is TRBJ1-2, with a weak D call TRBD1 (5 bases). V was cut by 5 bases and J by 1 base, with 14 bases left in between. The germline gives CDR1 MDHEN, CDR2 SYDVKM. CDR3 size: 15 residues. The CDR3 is CASSTRQSGNYGYTF. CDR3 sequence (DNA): TGTGCCAGCAGTACCCGACAGTCCGGTAACTATGGCTACACCTTC.

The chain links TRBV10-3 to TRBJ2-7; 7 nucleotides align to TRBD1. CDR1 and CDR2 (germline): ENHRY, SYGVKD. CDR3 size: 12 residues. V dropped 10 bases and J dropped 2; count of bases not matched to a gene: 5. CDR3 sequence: CATGDSAYEQYF. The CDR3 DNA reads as TGTGCCACCGGGGACAGTGCCTACGAGCAGTACTTC.

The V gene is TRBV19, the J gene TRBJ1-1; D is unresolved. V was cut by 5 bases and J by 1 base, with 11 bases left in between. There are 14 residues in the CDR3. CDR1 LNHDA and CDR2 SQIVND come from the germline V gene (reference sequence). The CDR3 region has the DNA TGTGCCAGTAGTGGGAACTATAGGAACACTGAAGCTTTCTTT. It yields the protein CASSGNYRNTEAFF.

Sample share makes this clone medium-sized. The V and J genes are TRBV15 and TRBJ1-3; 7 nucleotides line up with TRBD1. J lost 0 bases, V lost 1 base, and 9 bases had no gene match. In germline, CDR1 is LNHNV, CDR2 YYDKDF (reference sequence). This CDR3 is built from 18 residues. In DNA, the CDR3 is TGTGCCACCAGCAGAGCTATTCGGACAGGCAACTCTGGAAACACCATATATTTT. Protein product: CATSRAIRTGNSGNTIYF.

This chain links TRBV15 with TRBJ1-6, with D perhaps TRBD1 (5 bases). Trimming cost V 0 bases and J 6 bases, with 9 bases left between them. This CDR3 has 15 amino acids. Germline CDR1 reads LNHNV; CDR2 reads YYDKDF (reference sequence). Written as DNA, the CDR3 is TGTGCCACCAGCAGAGAGGGACTGGTTAATTCACCCCTCCACTTT. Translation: CATSREGLVNSPLHF. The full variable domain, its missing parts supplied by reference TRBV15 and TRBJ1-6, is DAMVIQNPRYQVTQFGKPVTLSCSQTLNHNVMYWYQQKSSQAPKLLFHYYDKDFNNEADTPDNFQSRRPNTSFCFLDIRSPGLGDTAMYLCATSREGLVNSPLHFGNGTRLTVT.

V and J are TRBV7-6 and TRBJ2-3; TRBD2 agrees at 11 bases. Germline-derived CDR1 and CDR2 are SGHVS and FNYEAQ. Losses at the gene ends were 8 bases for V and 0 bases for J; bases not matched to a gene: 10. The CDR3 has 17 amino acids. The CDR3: CASELAGGNLSTDTQYF. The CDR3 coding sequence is TGTGCCAGCGAGCTAGCGGGGGGAAACCTTAGCACAGATACGCAGTATTTT.

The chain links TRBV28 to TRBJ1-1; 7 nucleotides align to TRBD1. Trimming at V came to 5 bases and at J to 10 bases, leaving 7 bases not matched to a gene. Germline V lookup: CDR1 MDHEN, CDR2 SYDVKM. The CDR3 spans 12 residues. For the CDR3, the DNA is TGTGCCAGCAGTCTTACAGGGGCCGTAGCTTTCTTT. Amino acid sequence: CASSLTGAVAFF.

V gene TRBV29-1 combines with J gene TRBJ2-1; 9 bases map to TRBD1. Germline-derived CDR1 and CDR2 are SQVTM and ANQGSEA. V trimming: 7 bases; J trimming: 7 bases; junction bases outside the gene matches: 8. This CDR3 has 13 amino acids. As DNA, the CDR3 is TGCAGCGCACGGGACAGGGCGAGGAATGAGCAGTTCTTC. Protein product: CSARDRARNEQFF.

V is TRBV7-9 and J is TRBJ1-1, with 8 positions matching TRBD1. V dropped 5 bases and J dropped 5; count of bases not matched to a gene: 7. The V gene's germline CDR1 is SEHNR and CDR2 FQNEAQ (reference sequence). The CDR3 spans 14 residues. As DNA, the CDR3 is TGTGCCAGCAGCCCCCAGGGGGCACGGACTGAAGCTTTCTTT. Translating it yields CASSPQGARTEAFF. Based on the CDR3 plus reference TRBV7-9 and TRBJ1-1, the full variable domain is DTGVSQNPRHKITKRGQNVTFRCDPISEHNRLYWYRQTLGQGPEFLTYFQNEAQLEKSRLLSDRFSAERPKGSFSTLEIQRTEQGDSAMYLCASSPQGARTEAFFGQGTRLTVV.